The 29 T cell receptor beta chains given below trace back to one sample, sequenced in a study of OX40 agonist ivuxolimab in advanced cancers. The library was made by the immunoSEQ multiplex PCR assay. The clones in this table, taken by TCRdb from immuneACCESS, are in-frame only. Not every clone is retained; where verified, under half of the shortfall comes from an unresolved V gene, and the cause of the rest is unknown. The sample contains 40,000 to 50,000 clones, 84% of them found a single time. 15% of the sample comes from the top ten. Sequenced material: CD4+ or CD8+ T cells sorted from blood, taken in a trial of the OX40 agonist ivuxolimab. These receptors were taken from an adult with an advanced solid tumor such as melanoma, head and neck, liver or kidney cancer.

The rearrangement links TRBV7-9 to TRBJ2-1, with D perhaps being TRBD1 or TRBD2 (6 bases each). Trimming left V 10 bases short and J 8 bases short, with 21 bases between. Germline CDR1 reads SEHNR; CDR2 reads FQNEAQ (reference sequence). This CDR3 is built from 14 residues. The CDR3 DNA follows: TGTGCCACCCGTTGGAGGGGGGTCGGTGATGAGCAGTTCTTC. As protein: CATRWRGVGDEQFF. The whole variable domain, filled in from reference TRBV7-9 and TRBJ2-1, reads DTGVSQNPRHKITKRGQNVTFRCDPISEHNRLYWYRQTLGQGPEFLTYFQNEAQLEKSRLLSDRFSAERPKGSFSTLEIQRTEQGDSAMYLCATRWRGVGDEQFFGPGTRLTVL.

The CDR3 here is CASSLAPDTQVANTGELFF. The CDR3 nucleotides read TGTGCCAGCAGTTTGGCGCCCGACACGCAGGTCGCGAACACCGGGGAGCTGTTTTTT. J is TRBJ2-2 and V is TRBV27; no definite D call. Germline assignment: CDR1 MNHEY and CDR2 SMNVEV (reference sequence). CDR3 length: 19 amino acids. The ends were cut back, 3 bases at V and 0 bases at J, with 20 bases in the middle.

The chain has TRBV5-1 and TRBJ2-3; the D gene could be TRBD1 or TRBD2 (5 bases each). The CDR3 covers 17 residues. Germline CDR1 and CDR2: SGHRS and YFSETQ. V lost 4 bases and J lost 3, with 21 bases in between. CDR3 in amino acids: CASSPTARQGVTDTQYF. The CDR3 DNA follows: TGCGCCAGCAGCCCAACCGCCCGGCAGGGAGTGACAGATACGCAGTATTTT.

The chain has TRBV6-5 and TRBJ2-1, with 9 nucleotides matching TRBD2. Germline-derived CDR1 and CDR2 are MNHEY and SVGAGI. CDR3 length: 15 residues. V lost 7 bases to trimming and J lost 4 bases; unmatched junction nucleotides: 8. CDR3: CASTPPLAGYNEQFF. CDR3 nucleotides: TGTGCCAGCACCCCGCCGCTAGCGGGATACAATGAGCAGTTCTTC.

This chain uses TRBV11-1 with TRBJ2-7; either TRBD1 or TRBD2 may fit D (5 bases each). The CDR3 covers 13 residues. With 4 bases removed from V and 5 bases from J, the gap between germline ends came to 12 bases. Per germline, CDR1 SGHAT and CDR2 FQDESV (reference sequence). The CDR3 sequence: CASSSPGTHEQYF. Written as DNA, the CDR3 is TGTGCCAGCAGCTCCCCCGGGACCCACGAGCAGTACTTC.

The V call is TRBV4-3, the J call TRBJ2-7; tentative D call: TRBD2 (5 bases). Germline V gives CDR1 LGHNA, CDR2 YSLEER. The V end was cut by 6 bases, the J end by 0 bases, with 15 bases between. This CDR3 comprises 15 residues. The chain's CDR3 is CASRPSPGSSYEQYF. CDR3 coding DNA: TGCGCCAGCAGACCCTCACCGGGGAGCTCCTACGAGCAGTACTTC.

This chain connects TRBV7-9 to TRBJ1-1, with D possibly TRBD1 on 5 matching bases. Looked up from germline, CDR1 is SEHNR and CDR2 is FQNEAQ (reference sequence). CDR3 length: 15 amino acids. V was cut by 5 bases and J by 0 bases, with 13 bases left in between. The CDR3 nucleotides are TGTGCCAGCAGCCTATTCGAGGGGATGAACACTGAAGCTTTCTTT. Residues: CASSLFEGMNTEAFF.

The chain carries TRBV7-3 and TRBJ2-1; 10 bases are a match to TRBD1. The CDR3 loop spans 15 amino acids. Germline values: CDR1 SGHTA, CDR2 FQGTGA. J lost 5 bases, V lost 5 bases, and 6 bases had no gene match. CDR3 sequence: CASSPTGTGDNEQFF. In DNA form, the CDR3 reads TGTGCCAGCAGCCCTACCGGGACAGGGGACAATGAGCAGTTCTTC. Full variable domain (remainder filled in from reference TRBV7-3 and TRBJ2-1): GAGVSQTPSNKVTEKGKYVELRCDPISGHTALYWYRQSLGQGPEFLIYFQGTGAADDSGLPNDRFFAVRPEGSVSTLKIQRTERGDSAVYLCASSPTGTGDNEQFFGPGTRLTVL.

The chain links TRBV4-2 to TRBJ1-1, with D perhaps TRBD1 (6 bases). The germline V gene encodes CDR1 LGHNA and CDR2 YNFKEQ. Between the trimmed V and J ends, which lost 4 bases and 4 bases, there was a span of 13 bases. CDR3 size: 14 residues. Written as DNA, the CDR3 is TGTGCCAGCAGCCCCACCACAGGGACCACTGAAGCTTTCTTT. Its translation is CASSPTTGTTEAFF.

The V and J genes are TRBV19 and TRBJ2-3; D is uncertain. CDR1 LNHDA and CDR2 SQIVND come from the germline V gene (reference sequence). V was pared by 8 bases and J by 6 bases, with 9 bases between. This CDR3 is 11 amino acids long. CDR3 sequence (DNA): TGTGCCAGTCCAGCAGGCGATACGCAGTATTTT. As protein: CASPAGDTQYF.

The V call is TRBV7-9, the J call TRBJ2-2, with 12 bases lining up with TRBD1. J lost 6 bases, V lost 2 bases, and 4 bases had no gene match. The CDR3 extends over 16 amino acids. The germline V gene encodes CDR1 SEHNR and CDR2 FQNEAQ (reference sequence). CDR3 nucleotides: TGTGCCAGCAGCTTAATTTGGGACAGGGGGCCCGGGGAGCTGTTTTTT. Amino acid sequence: CASSLIWDRGPGELFF.

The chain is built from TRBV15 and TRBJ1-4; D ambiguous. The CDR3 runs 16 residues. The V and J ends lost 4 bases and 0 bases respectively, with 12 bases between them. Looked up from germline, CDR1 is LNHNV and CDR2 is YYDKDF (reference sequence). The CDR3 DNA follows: TGTGCCACCAGCAAGTTCCCGGGCTCAACTAATGAAAAACTGTTTTTT. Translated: CATSKFPGSTNEKLFF.

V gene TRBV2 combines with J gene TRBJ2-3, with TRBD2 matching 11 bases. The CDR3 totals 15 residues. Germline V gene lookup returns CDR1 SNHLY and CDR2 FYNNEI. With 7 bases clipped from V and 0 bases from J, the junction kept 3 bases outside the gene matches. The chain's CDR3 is CASKGTSGSTDTQYF. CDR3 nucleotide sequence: TGTGCCAGCAAAGGGACTAGCGGAAGCACAGATACGCAGTATTTT.

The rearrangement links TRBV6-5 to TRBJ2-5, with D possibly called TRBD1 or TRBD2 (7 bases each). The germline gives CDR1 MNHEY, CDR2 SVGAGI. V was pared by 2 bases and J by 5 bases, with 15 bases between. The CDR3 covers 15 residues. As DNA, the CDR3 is TGTGCCAGCAGTTACGGGGAGGGGGCGGAGGAGACCCAGTACTTC. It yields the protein CASSYGEGAEETQYF.

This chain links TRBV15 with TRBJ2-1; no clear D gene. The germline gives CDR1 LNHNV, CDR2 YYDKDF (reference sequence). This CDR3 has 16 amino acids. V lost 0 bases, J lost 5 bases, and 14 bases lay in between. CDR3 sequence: CATSRDRVTGNNEQFF. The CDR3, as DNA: TGTGCCACCAGCAGAGATAGGGTGACGGGTAACAATGAGCAGTTCTTC.

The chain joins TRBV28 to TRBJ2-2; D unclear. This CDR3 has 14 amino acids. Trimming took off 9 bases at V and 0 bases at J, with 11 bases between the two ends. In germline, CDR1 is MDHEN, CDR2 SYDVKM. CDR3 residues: CARGRPANTGELFF. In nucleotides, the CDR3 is TGTGCCAGGGGCAGGCCAGCGAACACCGGGGAGCTGTTTTTT.

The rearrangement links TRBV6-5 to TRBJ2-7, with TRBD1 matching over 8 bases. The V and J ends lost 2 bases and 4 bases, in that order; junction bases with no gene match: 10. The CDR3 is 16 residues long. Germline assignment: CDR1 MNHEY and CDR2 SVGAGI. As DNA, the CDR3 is TGTGCCAGCAGTTACGCTGGACAGGGCAAGGGATACGAGCAGTACTTC. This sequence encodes CASSYAGQGKGYEQYF.

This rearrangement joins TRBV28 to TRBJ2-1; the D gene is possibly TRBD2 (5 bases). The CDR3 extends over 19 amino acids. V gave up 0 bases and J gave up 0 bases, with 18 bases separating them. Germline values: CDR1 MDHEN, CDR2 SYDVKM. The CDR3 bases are TGTGCCAGCAGTTTATGGGGGAGCCTATTTCCGAGCTCCTACAATGAGCAGTTCTTC. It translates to CASSLWGSLFPSSYNEQFF.

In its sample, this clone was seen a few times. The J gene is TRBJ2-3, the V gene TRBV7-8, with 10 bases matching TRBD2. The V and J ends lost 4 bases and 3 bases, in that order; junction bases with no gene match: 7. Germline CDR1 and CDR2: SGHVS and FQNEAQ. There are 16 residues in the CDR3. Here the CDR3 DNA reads TGTGCCAGCAGCTCCTTCCTAGCGGGAGCGACAGATACGCAGTATTTT. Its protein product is CASSSFLAGATDTQYF. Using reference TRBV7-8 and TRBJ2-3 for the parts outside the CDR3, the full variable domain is GAGVSQSPRYKVAKRGQDVALRCDPISGHVSLFWYQQALGQGPEFLTYFQNEAQLDKSGLPSDRFFAERPEGSVSTLKIQRTQQEDSAVYLCASSSFLAGATDTQYFGPGTRLTVL.

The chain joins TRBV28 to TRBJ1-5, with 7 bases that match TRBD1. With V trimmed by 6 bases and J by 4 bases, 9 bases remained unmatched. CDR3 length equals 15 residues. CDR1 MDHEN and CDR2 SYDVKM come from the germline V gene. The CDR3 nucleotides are TGTGCCAGCAGCCCACGGGACAGCCTAAATCAGCCCCAGCATTTT. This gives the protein CASSPRDSLNQPQHF.

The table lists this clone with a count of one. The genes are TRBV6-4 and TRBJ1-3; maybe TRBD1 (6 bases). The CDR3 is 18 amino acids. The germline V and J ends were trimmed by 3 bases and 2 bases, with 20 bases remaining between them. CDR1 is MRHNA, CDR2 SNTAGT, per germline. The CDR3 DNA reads TGTGCCAGCAGTGAAATAATTCGGGACAAGTTCCCTGGAAACACCATATATTTT. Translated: CASSEIIRDKFPGNTIYF.

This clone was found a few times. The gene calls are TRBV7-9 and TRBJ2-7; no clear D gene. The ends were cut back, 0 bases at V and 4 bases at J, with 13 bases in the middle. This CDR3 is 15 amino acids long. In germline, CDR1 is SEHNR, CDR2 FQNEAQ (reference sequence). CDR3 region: CASSLAIGQTYEQYF. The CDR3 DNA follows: TGTGCCAGCAGCTTAGCGATCGGGCAGACATACGAGCAGTACTTC. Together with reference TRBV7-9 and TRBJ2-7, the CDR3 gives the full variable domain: DTGVSQNPRHKITKRGQNVTFRCDPISEHNRLYWYRQTLGQGPEFLTYFQNEAQLEKSRLLSDRFSAERPKGSFSTLEIQRTEQGDSAMYLCASSLAIGQTYEQYFGPGTRLTVT.

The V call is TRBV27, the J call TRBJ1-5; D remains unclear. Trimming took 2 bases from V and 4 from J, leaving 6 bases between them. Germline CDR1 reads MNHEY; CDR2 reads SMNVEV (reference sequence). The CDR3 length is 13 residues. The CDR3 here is CASSLHNNQPQHF. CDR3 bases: TGTGCCAGCAGTTTACACAATAATCAGCCCCAGCATTTT.

The CDR3 nucleotides are TGTGCCAGCCTCTTGAGGGGGCCAAACCCCTATGGCTACACCTTC. Translated, it gives CASLLRGPNPYGYTF. The chain couples TRBV21-1 to TRBJ1-2; TRBD1 is the table's D call and was not checked against the DNA. TRBV21-1 is designated a pseudogene. This CDR3 contains 15 residues.

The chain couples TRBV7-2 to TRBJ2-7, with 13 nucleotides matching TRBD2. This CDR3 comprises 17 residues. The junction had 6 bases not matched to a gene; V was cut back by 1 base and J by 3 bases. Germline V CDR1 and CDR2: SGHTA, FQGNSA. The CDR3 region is CASSLGTSGSLYYEQYF. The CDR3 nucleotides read TGTGCCAGCAGCTTAGGGACTAGCGGGAGTCTTTACTACGAGCAGTACTTC.

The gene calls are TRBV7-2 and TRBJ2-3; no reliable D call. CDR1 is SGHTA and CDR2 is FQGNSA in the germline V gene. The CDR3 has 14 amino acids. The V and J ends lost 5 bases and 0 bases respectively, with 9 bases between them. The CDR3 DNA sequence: TGTGCCAGCAGCATAGATGGCAGCACAGATACGCAGTATTTT. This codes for CASSIDGSTDTQYF.

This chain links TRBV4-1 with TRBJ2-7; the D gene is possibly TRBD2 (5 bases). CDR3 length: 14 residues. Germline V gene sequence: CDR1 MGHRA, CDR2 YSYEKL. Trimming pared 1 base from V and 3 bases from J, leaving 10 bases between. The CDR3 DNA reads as TGCGCCAGCAGCCAAGTGGACGGACTCTACGAGCAGTACTTC. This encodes CASSQVDGLYEQYF.

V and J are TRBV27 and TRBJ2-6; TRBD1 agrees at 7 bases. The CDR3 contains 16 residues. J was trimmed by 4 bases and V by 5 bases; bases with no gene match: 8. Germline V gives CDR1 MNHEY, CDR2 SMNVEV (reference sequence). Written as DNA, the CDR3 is TGTGCCAGCAGTACTCGGGACAGTTCAGGGGCCAACGTCCTGACTTTC. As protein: CASSTRDSSGANVLTF.

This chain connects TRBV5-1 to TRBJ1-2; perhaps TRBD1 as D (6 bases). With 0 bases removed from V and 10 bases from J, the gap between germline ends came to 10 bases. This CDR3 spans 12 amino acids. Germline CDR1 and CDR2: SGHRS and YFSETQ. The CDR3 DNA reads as TGCGCCAGCAGCTTGGCCGGGACACTCTACACCTTC. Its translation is CASSLAGTLYTF.